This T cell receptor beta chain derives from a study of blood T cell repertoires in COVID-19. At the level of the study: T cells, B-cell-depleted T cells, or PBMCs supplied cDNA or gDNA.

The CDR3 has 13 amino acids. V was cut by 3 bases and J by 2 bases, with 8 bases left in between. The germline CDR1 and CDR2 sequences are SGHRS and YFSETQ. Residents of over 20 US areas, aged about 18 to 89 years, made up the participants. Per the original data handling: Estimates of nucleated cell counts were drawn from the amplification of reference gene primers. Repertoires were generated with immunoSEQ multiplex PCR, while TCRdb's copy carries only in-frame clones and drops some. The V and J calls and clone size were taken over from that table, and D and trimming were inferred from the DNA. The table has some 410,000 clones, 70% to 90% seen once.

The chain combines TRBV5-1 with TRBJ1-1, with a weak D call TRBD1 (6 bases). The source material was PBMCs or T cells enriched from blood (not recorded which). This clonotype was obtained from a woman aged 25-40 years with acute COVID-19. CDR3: CASSSGTNTEAFF. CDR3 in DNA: TGCGCCAGCAGCTCGGGGACAAACACTGAAGCTTTCTTT.